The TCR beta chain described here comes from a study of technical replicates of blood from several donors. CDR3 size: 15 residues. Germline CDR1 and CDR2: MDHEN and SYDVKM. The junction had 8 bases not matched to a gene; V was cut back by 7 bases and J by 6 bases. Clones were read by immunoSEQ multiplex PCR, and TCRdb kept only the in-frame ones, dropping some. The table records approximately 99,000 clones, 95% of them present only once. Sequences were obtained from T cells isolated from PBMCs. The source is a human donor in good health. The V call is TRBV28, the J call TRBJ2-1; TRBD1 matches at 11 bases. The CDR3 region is CASISGDRGVNEQFF. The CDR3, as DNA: TGTGCCAGCATCTCGGGGGACAGGGGGGTCAATGAGCAGTTCTTC.